Presented here are 5 T cell receptor beta chains from one specimen sequenced in a study of technical replicates of blood from several donors. Using immunoSEQ multiplex PCR, the repertoire was profiled, and TCRdb retains in-frame clones only, with some absent. The sample lists more than 65,000 clones; approximately 95% were seen once. Sample: T cells isolated from PBMCs. The origin of the receptors is a human donor in good health.

The chain recombines TRBV27 with TRBJ2-7; D gene ambiguous. This CDR3 has 14 amino acids. The germline V gene has CDR1 MNHEY and CDR2 SMNVEV (reference sequence). Between the trimmed V and J ends, which lost 5 bases and 4 bases, there was a span of 15 bases. CDR3 nucleotides: TGTGCCAGCAGTCTCACCCCAGGCAGGTACGAGCAGTACTTC. This sequence encodes CASSLTPGRYEQYF.

V gene TRBV9 combines with J gene TRBJ2-3; 9 bases fit TRBD2. CDR3 size: 16 residues. The J segment lost 2 bases and the V segment lost 0 bases, leaving 4 bases of the junction unmatched. Germline V lookup: CDR1 SGDLS, CDR2 YYNGEE. This chain's CDR3 is CASSVGLAEATDTQYF. In DNA, the CDR3 is TGTGCCAGCAGCGTAGGACTAGCGGAGGCCACAGATACGCAGTATTTT.

The chain carries TRBV2 and TRBJ2-7; 10 bases line up with TRBD2. Germline V CDR1 and CDR2: SNHLY, FYNNEI. CDR3 size: 14 residues. V lost 8 bases and J lost 0; bases outside the gene matches: 4. The DNA of the CDR3 is TGTGCCAGCGTACTAGCGGGATTCTCCTACGAGCAGTACTTC. The encoded protein is CASVLAGFSYEQYF.

This sequence joins TRBV19 and TRBJ2-2, with 12 positions matching TRBD2. With V trimmed by 10 bases and J by 7 bases, 7 bases remained unmatched. CDR3 length: 14 amino acids. Germline values: CDR1 LNHDA, CDR2 SQIVND (reference sequence). CDR3: CATQTSGGHGELFF. In nucleotides, the CDR3 is TGTGCCACCCAGACTAGCGGGGGACACGGGGAGCTGTTTTTT. Combining the CDR3 with reference TRBV19 and TRBJ2-2 gives the whole variable domain DGGITQSPKYLFRKEGQNVTLSCEQNLNHDAMYWYRQDPGQGLRLIYYSQIVNDFQKGDIAEGYSVSREKKESFPLTVTSAQKNPTAFYLCATQTSGGHGELFFGEGSRLTVL.

The V gene is TRBV4-2, the J gene TRBJ2-7; D is perhaps TRBD1 (5 bases). Germline V lookup: CDR1 LGHNA, CDR2 YNFKEQ. Trimming shortened V by 0 bases and J by 3 bases, and 24 bases separated the two germline ends. The CDR3 consists of 19 residues. In DNA, the CDR3 is TGTGCCAGCAGCCAAGATAAAACGACTCCGACAGACCTATACTACGAGCAGTACTTC. Translating it yields CASSQDKTTPTDLYYEQYF.